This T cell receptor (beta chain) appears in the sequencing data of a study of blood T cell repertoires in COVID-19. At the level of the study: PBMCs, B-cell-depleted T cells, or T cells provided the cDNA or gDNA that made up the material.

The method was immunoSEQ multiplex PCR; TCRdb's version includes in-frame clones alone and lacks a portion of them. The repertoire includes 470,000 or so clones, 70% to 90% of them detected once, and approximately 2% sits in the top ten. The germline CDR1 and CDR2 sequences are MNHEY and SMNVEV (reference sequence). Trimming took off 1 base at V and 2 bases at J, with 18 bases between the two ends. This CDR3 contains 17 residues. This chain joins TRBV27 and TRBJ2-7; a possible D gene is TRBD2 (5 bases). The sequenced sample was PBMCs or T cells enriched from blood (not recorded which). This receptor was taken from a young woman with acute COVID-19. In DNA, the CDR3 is TGTGCCAGCAGTTTATATCGACTACCCAAACGTACCTACGAGCAGTACTTC. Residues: CASSLYRLPKRTYEQYF.